This is a list of T cell receptor beta chains from one sample in a study of early T cells in non-severe SARS-CoV-2 infection. MiXCR, run by TCRdb on the 5' RACE reads, gives a single entry per CDR3 protein. In the table there are some 54,000 distinct CDR3 sequences, 10% of which are singletons. Sequencing was carried out using whole blood. These receptor sequences come from an adult who was a healthcare worker with PCR-confirmed SARS-CoV-2 infection or an uninfected control (not recorded which). Each CDR3 is given with its conserved first and last residue. Fields, in order: V gene, D gene, clone size, J gene, CDR3 protein, CDR3 DNA. A D gene is named only where the DNA matches it firmly. Clone size is given for some rows only: seen once, a few or many times, or a class if the clone is expanded.

TRBV9	TRBD1	many	TRBJ2-1	CASSPDRGYEQFF	TGTGCCAGCAGCCCGGACAGGGGCTATGAGCAGTTCTTC
TRBV28	TRBD1	many	TRBJ2-3	CASSPTSTGGDDTQYF	TGTGCCAGCAGCCCCACCTCGACAGGGGGCGACGATACGCAGTATTTT
TRBV27	TRBD1	many	TRBJ2-1	CASRSDRETYTSSYNEQFF	TGTGCCAGCAGATCTGACAGGGAAACATATACTAGCTCCTACAATGAGCAGTTCTTC
TRBV12-3/TRBV12-4	TRBD1	.	TRBJ2-1	CASSPDTGGNEQFF	TGTGCCAGCAGTCCTGACACAGGGGGCAATGAGCAGTTCTTC
TRBV11-1	.	few	TRBJ2-1	CASSRGLFSYNEQFF	TGTGCCAGCAGCAGGGGACTTTTCTCCTACAATGAGCAGTTCTTC
TRBV28	.	few	TRBJ2-7	CASSFQNYEQYF	TGTGCCAGCAGTTTTCAGAACTACGAGCAGTACTTC
TRBV7-8	.	few	TRBJ1-1	CASSLGQGFIEAFF	TGTGCCAGCAGCTTAGGGCAGGGGTTCATTGAAGCTTTCTTT
TRBV6-2/TRBV6-3	.	many	TRBJ2-2	CASSRPGELFF	TGTGCCAGCAGCCGGCCCGGGGAGCTGTTTTTT
TRBV29-1	.	.	TRBJ2-5	CSVYGVQETQYF	TGCAGCGTTTACGGGGTTCAAGAGACCCAGTACTTC
TRBV6-5	.	many	TRBJ1-1	CAARVGIGNTEAFF	TGTGCCGCGAGAGTCGGCATCGGGAACACTGAAGCTTTCTTT
TRBV11-3	.	many	TRBJ1-2	CASLTGKLDGYTF	TGTGCCAGTCTAACAGGGAAATTGGATGGCTACACCTTC
TRBV20-1	.	many	TRBJ2-7	CSAKEGARPYEQYF	TGCAGTGCTAAGGAGGGAGCGAGGCCCTACGAGCAGTACTTC
TRBV25-1	TRBD1	few	TRBJ2-5	CASSALGTGFFETQYF	TGTGCCAGCAGTGCCCTGGGGACAGGGTTTTTCGAGACCCAGTACTTC
TRBV5-5	TRBD2	.	TRBJ2-3	CASSLDWGLAGYTTDTQYF	TGTGCCAGCAGCTTGGATTGGGGACTAGCGGGATACACCACAGATACGCAGTATTTT
TRBV10-1	.	many	TRBJ2-1	CASSESGGAAPNEQFF	TGCGCCAGCAGTGAGTCGGGTGGAGCGGCTCCCAATGAGCAGTTCTTC
TRBV29-1	.	few	TRBJ1-2	CSASRAGGWGGYTF	TGCAGCGCCAGCCGGGCAGGCGGCTGGGGTGGCTACACCTTC
TRBV29-1	.	few	TRBJ1-3	CSLPAPRDTIYF	TGCAGCTTACCGGCCCCAAGGGACACCATATATTTT
TRBV29-1	TRBD1	many	TRBJ2-5	CSVDRVDETQYF	TGCAGCGTCGACAGGGTGGACGAGACCCAGTACTTC
TRBV12-3/TRBV12-4	.	.	TRBJ2-2	CASSYSVSPNTGELFF	TGTGCCAGCAGTTATTCCGTCTCTCCGAACACCGGGGAGCTGTTTTTT
TRBV7-9	.	many	TRBJ1-1	CASSQGMRRGGFSEAFF	TGTGCCAGCAGCCAAGGGATGCGAAGGGGAGGATTCTCTGAAGCTTTCTTT
TRBV20-1	.	many	TRBJ1-1	CSARGQANTEAFF	TGCAGTGCTAGAGGGCAGGCGAACACTGAAGCTTTCTTT
TRBV7-2	TRBD2	many	TRBJ2-7	CASSTGLAYSYEQYF	TGTGCCAGCAGCACCGGACTAGCGTACTCCTACGAGCAGTACTTC
TRBV20-1	TRBD2	many	TRBJ2-1	CSARPASGRAGYNEQFF	TGCAGTGCCCGTCCCGCTAGCGGGAGGGCCGGCTACAATGAGCAGTTCTTC
TRBV7-2	.	.	TRBJ1-1	CASSLLTGRNTEAFF	TGTGCCAGCAGCTTACTCACAGGCAGGAACACTGAAGCTTTCTTT
TRBV18	TRBD1	few	TRBJ2-6	CASSRDSPSGANVLTF	TGTGCCAGCTCTCGGGACAGCCCCTCTGGGGCCAACGTCCTGACTTTC
TRBV11-3	.	many	TRBJ2-3	CASSHGGDADTQYF	TGTGCCAGCAGCCACGGTGGGGATGCAGATACGCAGTATTTT
TRBV30	.	many	TRBJ1-3	CAWSVGDSGNTIYF	TGTGCCTGGAGTGTAGGAGACTCTGGAAACACCATATATTTT
TRBV9	.	few	TRBJ2-1	CASSVGYTGNEQFF	TGTGCCAGCAGCGTAGGCTATACGGGCAATGAGCAGTTCTTC
TRBV20-1	.	many	TRBJ1-4	CSAGRTGKLFF	TGCAGTGCTGGAAGAACAGGAAAACTGTTTTTT
TRBV10-3	TRBD1	many	TRBJ1-2	CAISKTGGEGYTF	TGTGCCATCTCTAAGACAGGGGGCGAAGGCTACACCTTC
TRBV5-1	TRBD1	many	TRBJ1-2	CASSTQQGVVGYTF	TGCGCCAGCAGCACCCAACAGGGGGTAGTTGGCTACACCTTC
TRBV11-2	.	.	TRBJ2-1	CASSLERGLEQFF	TGTGCCAGCAGCTTAGAAAGGGGTTTAGAGCAGTTCTTC
TRBV5-1	.	.	TRBJ2-3	CASSLTPWTDTQYF	TGCGCCAGCAGCTTAACCCCTTGGACAGATACGCAGTATTTT
TRBV29-1	TRBD1	.	TRBJ2-2	CSVEDDRGRVGELFF	TGCAGCGTTGAAGATGACAGGGGAAGGGTCGGGGAGCTGTTTTTT
TRBV5-1	.	few	TRBJ2-5	CASSLGWRETQYF	TGCGCCAGCAGCTTGGGGTGGCGAGAGACCCAGTACTTC
TRBV5-1	.	few	TRBJ2-7	CASSLNGDRRYEQYF	TGCGCCAGCAGCTTGAATGGCGACCGACGCTACGAGCAGTACTTC
TRBV20-1	.	many	TRBJ2-1	CSARSSAIYNEQFF	TGCAGTGCTAGATCGAGCGCGATCTACAATGAGCAGTTCTTC
TRBV19	TRBD2	few	TRBJ2-1	CASSMGTNSPREQFF	TGTGCCAGTAGTATGGGGACTAACTCTCCTCGTGAGCAGTTCTTC
TRBV4-3	.	many	TRBJ2-1	CASSHQHRDASIF	TGCGCCAGCAGCCACCAACACCGGGACGCTTCGATCTTC
TRBV7-7	.	many	TRBJ2-1	CASSSAGGIEQFF	TGTGCTAGCAGCTCTGCCGGGGGTATTGAGCAGTTCTTC
TRBV11-3	TRBD1	many	TRBJ2-3	CASSRGTGGTDTQYF	TGTGCCAGCAGCCGCGGGACAGGGGGAACAGATACGCAGTATTTT
TRBV7-9	.	many	TRBJ2-2	CASSLTSTGELFF	TGTGCCAGCAGCTTGACGAGCACCGGGGAGCTGTTTTTT
TRBV19	.	few	TRBJ2-5	CASSIIGAGETQYF	TGTGCCAGTAGTATTATTGGGGCAGGGGAGACCCAGTACTTC
TRBV5-6	TRBD1	many	TRBJ2-7	CASSVQGYEQYF	TGTGCCAGCAGCGTACAGGGGTACGAGCAGTACTTC
TRBV5-6	TRBD1	many	TRBJ1-1	CASSERTGALNTEAFF	TGTGCCAGCAGCGAAAGGACAGGGGCACTGAACACTGAAGCTTTCTTT
TRBV7-9	TRBD2	many	TRBJ2-1	CASSPSTSGTYNEQFF	TGTGCCAGCAGCCCCTCGACTAGCGGGACTTACAATGAGCAGTTCTTC
TRBV12-3/TRBV12-4	.	few	TRBJ2-7	CVSSLTGSSGEQYF	TGTGTCAGCAGCCTTACCGGGAGTTCTGGGGAGCAGTACTTC
TRBV5-1	.	.	TRBJ2-4	CASSFSLAKNIQYF	TGCGCCAGCAGCTTCAGCCTAGCCAAAAACATTCAGTACTTC
TRBV6-6	TRBD2	few	TRBJ2-2	CASSYPGLAGPGELFF	TGTGCCAGCAGTTACCCAGGACTAGCGGGACCCGGGGAGCTGTTTTTT
TRBV6-2/TRBV6-3	TRBD2	many	TRBJ2-3	CASSYSTSGRPLRDTQYF	TGTGCCAGCAGTTACTCGACTAGCGGGAGGCCTTTGAGGGATACGCAGTATTTT
TRBV19	TRBD1	many	TRBJ1-3	CASALDRGQENTIYF	TGTGCCAGTGCCCTCGACAGGGGGCAAGAAAACACCATATATTTT
TRBV27	TRBD2	many	TRBJ2-7	CASSRRERYEQYF	TGTGCCAGCAGTAGGCGGGAGCGCTACGAGCAGTACTTC
TRBV4-2	TRBD1	many	TRBJ1-3	CASSRPGGGRGNTIYF	TGTGCCAGCAGCCGACCAGGAGGGGGCCGTGGAAACACCATATATTTT
TRBV20-1	TRBD2	many	TRBJ2-2	CSASSGRGETGELFF	TGCAGTGCTAGTAGCGGGAGGGGAGAAACCGGGGAGCTGTTTTTT
TRBV7-7	.	many	TRBJ2-1	CASSLRSRRGDEQFF	TGTGCTAGCAGCTTAAGGTCCCGGAGGGGAGATGAGCAGTTCTTC
TRBV18	.	many	TRBJ2-5	CASSPELGAAETQYF	TGTGCCAGCTCGCCCGAGCTTGGGGCGGCAGAGACCCAGTACTTC
TRBV14	.	many	TRBJ2-1	CASSRPGRYNEQFF	TGTGCCAGCAGCCGGCCGGGAAGGTACAATGAGCAGTTCTTC
TRBV2	TRBD2	many	TRBJ2-3	CASQTSGGTDTQYF	TGTGCCAGCCAGACTAGCGGGGGGACAGATACGCAGTATTTT
TRBV12-3/TRBV12-4	.	many	TRBJ1-6	CASSFLGPNSPLHF	TGTGCCAGCAGTTTCCTTGGTCCAAATTCACCCCTCCACTTT